Listed below are T cell receptor beta chains from one sample, sequenced in a study of glioma-infiltrating T cells after dendritic cell vaccination. Profiled with immunoSEQ multiplex PCR; TCRdb holds only in-frame clones, not every one. The profile covers 80,000 to 95,000 clones, with approximately 81% appearing a single time and 2.5% to 3.5% taken by the ten largest. The starting material was blood, obtained before dendritic cell vaccination. The source is a human donor with glioblastoma. CDR3s include the opening cysteine and the closing phenylalanine or tryptophan. The D gene is left open where the match is weak. The listing skips clone size in some rows; elsewhere it reads once, few, many or a size class.

d_call | j_call | clone_size | v_call | cdr3_nt | cdr3_aa
TRBD1 | TRBJ2-2 | . | TRBV9 | TGTGCCAGCAGCTCCCGAGGATTTAGGACAGGGGGCAGCACCGGGGAGCTGTTTTTT | CASSSRGFRTGGSTGELFF
TRBD2 | TRBJ2-1 | . | TRBV2 | TGTGCCAGCACAGAGGGGCGGGGGGGCCCCCCTGAGCAGTTCTTC | CASTEGRGGPPEQFF
TRBD1 | TRBJ1-5 | . | TRBV5-8 | TGTGCCAGCAGCTTGGACAGGGGTTCATATAGCAATCAGCCCCAGCATTTT | CASSLDRGSYSNQPQHF
. | TRBJ1-5 | few | TRBV7-3 | TGTGCCAGCAGCTTAGGTGGACAAGAGCAGCCCCAGCATTTT | CASSLGGQEQPQHF
. | TRBJ2-1 | . | TRBV19 | TGTGCCAGTGGGCGGGGTGTCTACAATGAGCAGTTCTTC | CASGRGVYNEQFF
TRBD1 | TRBJ2-3 | once | TRBV2 | TGTGCCAGCAGTACGGGGACAGGGGACACAGATACGCAGTATTTT | CASSTGTGDTDTQYF
TRBD2 | TRBJ2-5 | . | TRBV5-1 | TGCGCCAGCAGCTTGGCCGCGGGAGGAGGGGAGACCCAGTACTTC | CASSLAAGGGETQYF
. | TRBJ1-1 | . | TRBV7-2 | TGTGCCAGCAGCTTCCGGGACACAGACACTGAAGCTTTCTTT | CASSFRDTDTEAFF
TRBD1 | TRBJ2-2 | . | TRBV5-4 | TGTGCCAGCAGCGAGGGGACAGCTTTCCTGAACACCGGGGAGCTGTTTTTT | CASSEGTAFLNTGELFF
. | TRBJ1-2 | . | TRBV18 | TGTGCCAGCTCAAGCACACAGGGTAACTATGGCTACACCTTC | CASSSTQGNYGYTF
. | TRBJ1-4 | . | TRBV6-6 | TGTGCCAGCACCGACCCCAGGTTTTCAACTAATGAAAAACTGTTTTTT | CASTDPRFSTNEKLFF
. | TRBJ1-1 | . | TRBV5-6 | TGTGCCAGCAGCCTTAGCCCGGGGGGGACTGAAGCTTTCTTT | CASSLSPGGTEAFF
TRBD1 | TRBJ2-1 | . | TRBV6-1 | TGTGCCAGCTACGGACAGGGCCCCTACAATGAGCAGTTCTTC | CASYGQGPYNEQFF
. | TRBJ2-7 | . | TRBV11-3 | TGTGCCAGCACCCCCCGAAGGGAGAACTACGAGCAGTACTTC | CASTPRRENYEQYF
TRBD1 | TRBJ1-6 | few | TRBV5-1 | TGCGCCAGCGGGGAGGGACAGGGGCATTCACCCCTCCACTTT | CASGEGQGHSPLHF
TRBD1 | TRBJ2-7 | once | TRBV7-6 | TGTGCCAGCAGTTTACACCAGGGGGTCTCCTACGAGCAGTACTTC | CASSLHQGVSYEQYF
. | TRBJ2-1 | . | TRBV15 | TGTGCCACCAGCAGGGGGACTCCTCGTGACAATGAGCAGTTCTTC | CATSRGTPRDNEQFF
TRBD1 | TRBJ1-2 | few | TRBV4-1 | TGCGCCAGCAGCCACCAACAGGGGGTGGGCTACACCTTC | CASSHQQGVGYTF
TRBD2 | TRBJ2-7 | once | TRBV2 | TGTGCCAGCAGTGAGGGGGGGAGCAGTTACGAGCAGTACTTC | CASSEGGSSYEQYF
TRBD2 | TRBJ2-5 | . | TRBV4-1 | TGCGCCAGCAGCCAAGGGACTAGCGCGGTCAGGGAGACCCAGTACTTC | CASSQGTSAVRETQYF
. | TRBJ1-5 | . | TRBV28 | TGTGCCAGCTCCCGACAGCCGAATCAGCCCCAGCATTTT | CASSRQPNQPQHF
. | TRBJ1-5 | . | TRBV19 | TGTGCCAGTAGTCCTACAGGGACCAATCAGCCCCAGCATTTT | CASSPTGTNQPQHF
TRBD1 | TRBJ2-5 | . | TRBV5-1 | TGCGCCAGCAGCCCGGGGACAGGGTCGCGCGGAGAGACCCAGTACTTC | CASSPGTGSRGETQYF
. | TRBJ1-1 | . | TRBV7-9 | TGTGCCAGCAGCTTAATAGGGGTTTGGAACACTGAAGCTTTCTTT | CASSLIGVWNTEAFF
TRBD1 | TRBJ2-7 | . | TRBV5-6 | TGTGCCAGCAGCTTGGACAGGGGCTACGAGCAGTACTTC | CASSLDRGYEQYF
. | TRBJ2-2 | . | TRBV6-1 | TGTGCCAGCAGTAAACAGGGTTCGGAGCTGTTTTTT | CASSKQGSELFF
TRBD1 | TRBJ1-1 | . | TRBV5-5 | TGTGCCAGCAGCCGGGACAGGAACACTGAAGCTTTCTTT | CASSRDRNTEAFF
. | TRBJ2-2 | . | TRBV6-5 | TGTGCCAGCAGTTTAGCGGCCCACACCGGGGAGCTGTTTTTT | CASSLAAHTGELFF
TRBD2 | TRBJ2-7 | . | TRBV7-9 | TGTGCCAGCAGCCGACTAGCCCTCGAGCAGTACTTC | CASSRLALEQYF
. | TRBJ2-2 | . | TRBV5-1 | TGCGCCAGCAGCTTGGCCCTGGGGGCGGCCGGGGAGCTGTTTTTT | CASSLALGAAGELFF
. | TRBJ2-7 | few | TRBV7-8 | TGTGCCAGCAGCTTAGTCCAGGACTCCTACGAGCAGTACTTC | CASSLVQDSYEQYF
TRBD2 | TRBJ2-3 | . | TRBV4-2 | TGTGCCAGCAGCCAAGATTTGGGGGGGGAAAGTGATACGCAGTATTTT | CASSQDLGGESDTQYF
TRBD2 | TRBJ2-2 | . | TRBV5-1 | TGCGCCAGCGGCGCGGGACTAGCGACCGGGGAGCTGTTTTTT | CASGAGLATGELFF
TRBD2 | TRBJ2-1 | . | TRBV7-8 | TGTGCCAGCAGCTCTTATAGCGGGGCCTTCTACAATGAGCAGTTCTTC | CASSSYSGAFYNEQFF
. | TRBJ2-1 | . | TRBV27 | TGTGCCAGCAGTTGGAGTTTCTCCTACAATGAGCAGTTCTTC | CASSWSFSYNEQFF
TRBD2 | TRBJ2-5 | . | TRBV9 | TGTGCCAGCAGCGTAGGGGCTAGCGGGACTCAAGAGACCCAGTACTTC | CASSVGASGTQETQYF
. | TRBJ1-2 | . | TRBV7-8 | TGTGCCAGCAGCTTAAAGCCATTAAGCTACACCTTC | CASSLKPLSYTF
TRBD1 | TRBJ2-7 | . | TRBV28 | TGTGCCAGCAGTCAACCGGGACAGGGGGATCACGAGCAGTACTTC | CASSQPGQGDHEQYF
. | TRBJ2-2 | few | TRBV5-1 | TGCGCCAGCAGCTACTACACCGGGGAGCTGTTTTTT | CASSYYTGELFF
TRBD1 | TRBJ1-3 | . | TRBV7-2 | TGTGCCAGCAGCCCATGGTTGACGACAGGGGCCTCTGGAAACACCATATATTTT | CASSPWLTTGASGNTIYF